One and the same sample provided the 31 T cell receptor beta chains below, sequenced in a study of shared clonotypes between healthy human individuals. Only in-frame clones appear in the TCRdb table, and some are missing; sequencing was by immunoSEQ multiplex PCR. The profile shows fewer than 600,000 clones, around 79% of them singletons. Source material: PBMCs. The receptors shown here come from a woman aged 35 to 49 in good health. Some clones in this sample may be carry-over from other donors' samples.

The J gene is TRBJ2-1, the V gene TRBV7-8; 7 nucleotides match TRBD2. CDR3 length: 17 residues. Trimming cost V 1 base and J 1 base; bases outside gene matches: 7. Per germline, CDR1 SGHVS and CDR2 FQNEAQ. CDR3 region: CASSLERLRESYNEQFF. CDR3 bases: TGTGCCAGCAGCTTAGAACGTCTGCGGGAGTCCTACAATGAGCAGTTCTTC.

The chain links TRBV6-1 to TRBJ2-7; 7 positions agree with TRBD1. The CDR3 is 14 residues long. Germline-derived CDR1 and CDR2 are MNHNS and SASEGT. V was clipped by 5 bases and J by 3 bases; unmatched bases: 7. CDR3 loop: CASSWRQGGYEQYF. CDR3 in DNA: TGTGCCAGCAGTTGGAGACAGGGTGGCTACGAGCAGTACTTC.

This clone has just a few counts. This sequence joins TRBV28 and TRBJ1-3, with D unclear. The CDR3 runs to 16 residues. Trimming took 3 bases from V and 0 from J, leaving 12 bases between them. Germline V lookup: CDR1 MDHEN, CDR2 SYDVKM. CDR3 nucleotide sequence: TGTGCCAGCAGTTTGTGGGCCACCAGCTCTGGAAACACCATATATTTT. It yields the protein CASSLWATSSGNTIYF.

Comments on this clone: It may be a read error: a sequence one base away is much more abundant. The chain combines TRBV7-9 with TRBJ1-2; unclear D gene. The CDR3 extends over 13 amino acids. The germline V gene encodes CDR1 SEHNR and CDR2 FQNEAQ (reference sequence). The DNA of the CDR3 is TGTGCCGGCAGCCGAGACACTAACTATGGCTACACCTTC. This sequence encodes CAGSRDTNYGYTF.

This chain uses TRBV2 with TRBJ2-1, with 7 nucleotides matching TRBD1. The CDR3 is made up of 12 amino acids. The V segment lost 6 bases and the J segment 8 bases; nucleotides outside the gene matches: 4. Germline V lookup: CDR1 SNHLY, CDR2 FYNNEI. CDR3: CASRNRGDEQFF. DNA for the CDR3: TGTGCCAGCAGAAACAGGGGAGATGAGCAGTTCTTC.

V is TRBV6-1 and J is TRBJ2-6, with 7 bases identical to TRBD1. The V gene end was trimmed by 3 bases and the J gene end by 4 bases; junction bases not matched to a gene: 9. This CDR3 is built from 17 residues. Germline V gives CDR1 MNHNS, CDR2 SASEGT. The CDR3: CASSDWLTGAGANVLTF. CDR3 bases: TGTGCCAGCAGTGATTGGCTTACAGGGGCCGGGGCCAACGTCCTGACTTTC.

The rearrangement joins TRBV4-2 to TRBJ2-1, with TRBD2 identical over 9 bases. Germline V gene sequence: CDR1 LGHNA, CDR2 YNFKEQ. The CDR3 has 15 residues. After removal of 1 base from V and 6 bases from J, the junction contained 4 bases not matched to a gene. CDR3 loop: CASSQASGRPNEQFF. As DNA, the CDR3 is TGTGCCAGCAGCCAAGCAAGCGGGAGGCCCAATGAGCAGTTCTTC.

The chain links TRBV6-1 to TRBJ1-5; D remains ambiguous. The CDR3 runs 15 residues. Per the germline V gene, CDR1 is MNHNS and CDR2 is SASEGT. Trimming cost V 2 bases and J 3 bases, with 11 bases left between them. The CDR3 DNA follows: TGTGCCAGCAGTGAAAGGGCCACAGCCAATCAGCCCCAGCATTTT. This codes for CASSERATANQPQHF.

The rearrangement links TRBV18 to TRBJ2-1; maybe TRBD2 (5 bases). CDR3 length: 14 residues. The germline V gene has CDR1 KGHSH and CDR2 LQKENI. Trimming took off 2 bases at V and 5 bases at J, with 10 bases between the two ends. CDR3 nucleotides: TGTGCCAGCTCACCAGCTAGCTTGGACAATGAGCAGTTCTTC. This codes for CASSPASLDNEQFF.

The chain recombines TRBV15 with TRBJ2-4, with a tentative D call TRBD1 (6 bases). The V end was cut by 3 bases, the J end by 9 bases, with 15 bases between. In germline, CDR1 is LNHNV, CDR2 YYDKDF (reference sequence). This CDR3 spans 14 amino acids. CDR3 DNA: TGTGCCACCAGCAGTAACAGGGATATTGTCATTCAGTACTTC. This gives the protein CATSSNRDIVIQYF.

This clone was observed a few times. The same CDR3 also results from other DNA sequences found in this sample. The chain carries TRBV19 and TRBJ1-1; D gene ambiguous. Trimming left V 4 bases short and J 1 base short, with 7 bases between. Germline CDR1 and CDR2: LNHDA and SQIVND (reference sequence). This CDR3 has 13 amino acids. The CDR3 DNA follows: TGTGCCAGTAGTACTACAGAGAACACTGAAGCTTTCTTT. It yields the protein CASSTTENTEAFF.

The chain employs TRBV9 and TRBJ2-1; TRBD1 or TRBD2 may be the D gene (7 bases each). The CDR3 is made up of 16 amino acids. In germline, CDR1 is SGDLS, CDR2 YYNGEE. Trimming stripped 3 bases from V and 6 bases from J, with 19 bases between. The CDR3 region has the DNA TGTGCCAGCAGCGGGACAGGACTAGTCCCGGGCAATGAGCAGTTCTTC. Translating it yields CASSGTGLVPGNEQFF. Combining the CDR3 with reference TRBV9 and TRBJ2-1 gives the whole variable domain DSGVTQTPKHLITATGQRVTLRCSPRSGDLSVYWYQQSLDQGLQFLIQYYNGEERAKGNILERFSAQQFPDLHSELNLSSLELGDSALYFCASSGTGLVPGNEQFFGPGTRLTVL.

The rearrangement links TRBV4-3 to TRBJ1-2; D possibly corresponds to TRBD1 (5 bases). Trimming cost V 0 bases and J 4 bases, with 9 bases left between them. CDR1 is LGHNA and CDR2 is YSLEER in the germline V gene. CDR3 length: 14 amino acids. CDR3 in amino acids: CASSQDRVGYGYTF. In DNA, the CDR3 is TGCGCCAGCAGCCAAGACAGGGTGGGCTATGGCTACACCTTC.

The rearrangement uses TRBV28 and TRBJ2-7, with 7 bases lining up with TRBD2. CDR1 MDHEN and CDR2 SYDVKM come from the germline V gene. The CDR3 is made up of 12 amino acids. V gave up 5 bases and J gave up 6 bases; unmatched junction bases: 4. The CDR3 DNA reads TGTGCCAGCAGTCCCCCGGGAGGCGAGCAGTACTTC. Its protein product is CASSPPGGEQYF.

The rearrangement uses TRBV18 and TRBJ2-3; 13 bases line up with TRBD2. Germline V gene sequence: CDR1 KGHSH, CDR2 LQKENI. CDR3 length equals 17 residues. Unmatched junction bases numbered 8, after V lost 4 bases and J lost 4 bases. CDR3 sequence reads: CASSLRTSGSFPDTQYF. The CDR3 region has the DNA TGTGCCAGCTCACTCCGGACTAGCGGGAGTTTCCCAGATACGCAGTATTTT. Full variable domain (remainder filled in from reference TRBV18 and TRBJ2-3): NAGVMQNPRHLVRRRGQEARLRCSPMKGHSHVYWYRQLPEEGLKFMVYLQKENIIDESGMPKERFSAEFPKEGPSILRIQQVVRGDSAAYFCASSLRTSGSFPDTQYFGPGTRLTVL.

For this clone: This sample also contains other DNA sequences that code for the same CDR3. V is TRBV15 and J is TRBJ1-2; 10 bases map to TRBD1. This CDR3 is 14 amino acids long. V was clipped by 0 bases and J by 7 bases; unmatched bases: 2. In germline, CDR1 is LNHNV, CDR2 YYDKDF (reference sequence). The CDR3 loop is CATSRDRTGGGYTF. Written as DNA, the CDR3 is TGTGCCACCAGCAGAGACCGGACAGGGGGTGGCTACACCTTC.

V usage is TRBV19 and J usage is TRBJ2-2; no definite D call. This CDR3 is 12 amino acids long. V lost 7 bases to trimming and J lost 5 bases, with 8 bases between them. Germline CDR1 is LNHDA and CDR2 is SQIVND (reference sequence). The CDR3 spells CASKGGTGELFF. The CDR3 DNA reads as TGTGCCAGTAAAGGTGGGACCGGGGAGCTGTTTTTT.

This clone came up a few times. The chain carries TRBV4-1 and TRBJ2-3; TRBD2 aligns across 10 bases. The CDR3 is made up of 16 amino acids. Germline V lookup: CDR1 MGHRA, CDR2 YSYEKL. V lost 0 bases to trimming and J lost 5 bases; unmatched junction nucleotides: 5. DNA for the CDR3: TGCGCCAGCAGCCAAGAAGGAAGCGGGAGGGGAGATACGCAGTATTTT. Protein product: CASSQEGSGRGDTQYF.

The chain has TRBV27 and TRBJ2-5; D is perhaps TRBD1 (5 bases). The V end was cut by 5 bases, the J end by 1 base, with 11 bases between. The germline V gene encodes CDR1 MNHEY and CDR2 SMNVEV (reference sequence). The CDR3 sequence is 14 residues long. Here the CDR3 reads CASSHPRVQETQYF. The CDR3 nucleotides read TGTGCCAGCAGTCACCCCAGGGTCCAAGAGACCCAGTACTTC.

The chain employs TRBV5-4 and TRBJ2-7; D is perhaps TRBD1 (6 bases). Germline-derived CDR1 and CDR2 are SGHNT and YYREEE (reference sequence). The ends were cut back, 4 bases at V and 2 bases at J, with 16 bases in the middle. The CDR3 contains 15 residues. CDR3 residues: CASSVKSGQPYEQYF. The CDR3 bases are TGTGCCAGCAGCGTAAAGTCTGGACAGCCCTACGAGCAGTACTTC.

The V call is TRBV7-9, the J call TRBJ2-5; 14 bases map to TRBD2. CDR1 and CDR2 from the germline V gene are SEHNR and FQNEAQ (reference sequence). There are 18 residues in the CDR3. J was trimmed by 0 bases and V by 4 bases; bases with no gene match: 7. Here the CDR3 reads CASSSQTSGGEYQETQYF. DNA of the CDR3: TGTGCCAGCAGCTCCCAGACTAGCGGGGGGGAGTACCAAGAGACCCAGTACTTC. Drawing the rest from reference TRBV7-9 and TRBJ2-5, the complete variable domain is DTGVSQNPRHKITKRGQNVTFRCDPISEHNRLYWYRQTLGQGPEFLTYFQNEAQLEKSRLLSDRFSAERPKGSFSTLEIQRTEQGDSAMYLCASSSQTSGGEYQETQYFGPGTRLLVL.

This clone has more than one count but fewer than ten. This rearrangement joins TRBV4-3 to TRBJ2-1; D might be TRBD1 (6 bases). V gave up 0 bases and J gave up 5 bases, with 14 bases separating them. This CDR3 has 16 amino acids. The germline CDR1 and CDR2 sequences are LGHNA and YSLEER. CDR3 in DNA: TGCGCCAGCAGCCAAGACGGTACAGGGAACAACAATGAGCAGTTCTTC. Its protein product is CASSQDGTGNNNEQFF.

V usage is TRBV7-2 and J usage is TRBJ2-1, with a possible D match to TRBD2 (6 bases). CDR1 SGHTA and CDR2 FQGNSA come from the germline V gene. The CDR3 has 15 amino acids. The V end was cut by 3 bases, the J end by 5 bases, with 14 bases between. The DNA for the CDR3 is TGTGCCAGCAGCTTTGATCGCGGGATCAACAATGAGCAGTTCTTC. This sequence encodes CASSFDRGINNEQFF.

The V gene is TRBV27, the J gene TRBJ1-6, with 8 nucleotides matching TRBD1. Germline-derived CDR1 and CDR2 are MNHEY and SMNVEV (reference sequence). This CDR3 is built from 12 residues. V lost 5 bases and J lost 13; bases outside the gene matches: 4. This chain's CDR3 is CASSIQGDPLHF. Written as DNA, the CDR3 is TGTGCCAGCAGTATACAGGGGGACCCCCTCCACTTT.

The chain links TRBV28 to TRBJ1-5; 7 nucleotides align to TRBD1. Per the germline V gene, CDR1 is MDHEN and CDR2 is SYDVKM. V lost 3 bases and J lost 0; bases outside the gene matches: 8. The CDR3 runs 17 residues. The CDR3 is CASSFLGTATSNQPQHF. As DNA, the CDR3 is TGTGCCAGCAGTTTTCTCGGGACAGCGACTAGCAATCAGCCCCAGCATTTT.

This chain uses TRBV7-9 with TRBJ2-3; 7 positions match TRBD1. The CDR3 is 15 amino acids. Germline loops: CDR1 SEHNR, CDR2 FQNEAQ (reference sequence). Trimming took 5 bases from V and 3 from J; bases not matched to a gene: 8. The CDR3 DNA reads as TGTGCCAGCAGCGCTACCGGGACAGCTACAGATACGCAGTATTTT. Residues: CASSATGTATDTQYF.

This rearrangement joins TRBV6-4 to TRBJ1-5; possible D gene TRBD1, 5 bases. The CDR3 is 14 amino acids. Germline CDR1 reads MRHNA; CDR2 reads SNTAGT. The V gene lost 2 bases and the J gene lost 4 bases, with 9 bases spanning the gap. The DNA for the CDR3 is TGTGCCAGCAGTGACAGGGGTGAGAATCAGCCCCAGCATTTT. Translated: CASSDRGENQPQHF.

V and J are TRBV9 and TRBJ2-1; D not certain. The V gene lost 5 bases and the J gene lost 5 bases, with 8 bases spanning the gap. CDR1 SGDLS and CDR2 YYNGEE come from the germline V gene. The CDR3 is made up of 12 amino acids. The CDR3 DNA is TGTGCCAGCAGTCTTCGGAACAATGAGCAGTTCTTC. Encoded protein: CASSLRNNEQFF.

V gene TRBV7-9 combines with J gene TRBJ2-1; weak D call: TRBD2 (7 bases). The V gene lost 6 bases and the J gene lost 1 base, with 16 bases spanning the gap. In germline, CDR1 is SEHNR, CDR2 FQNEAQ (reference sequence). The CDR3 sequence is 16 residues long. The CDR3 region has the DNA TGTGCCAGCAGAAAGGGGGAGGGAGGTTCCTACAATGAGCAGTTCTTC. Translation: CASRKGEGGSYNEQFF. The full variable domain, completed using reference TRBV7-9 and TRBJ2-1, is DTGVSQNPRHKITKRGQNVTFRCDPISEHNRLYWYRQTLGQGPEFLTYFQNEAQLEKSRLLSDRFSAERPKGSFSTLEIQRTEQGDSAMYLCASRKGEGGSYNEQFFGPGTRLTVL.

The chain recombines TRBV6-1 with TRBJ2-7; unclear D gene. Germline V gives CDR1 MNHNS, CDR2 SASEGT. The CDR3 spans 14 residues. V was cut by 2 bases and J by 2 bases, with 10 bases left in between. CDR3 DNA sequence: TGTGCCAGCAGTGAAATTGGGGAAGCCTACGAGCAGTACTTC. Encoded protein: CASSEIGEAYEQYF.

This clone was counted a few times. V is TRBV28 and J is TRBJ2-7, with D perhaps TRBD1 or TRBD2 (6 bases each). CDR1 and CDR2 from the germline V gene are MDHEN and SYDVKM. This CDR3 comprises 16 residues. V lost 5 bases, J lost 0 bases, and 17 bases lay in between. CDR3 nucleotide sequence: TGTGCCAGCAGTCCTGGTCCGGGGGCAGGCTCCTACGAGCAGTACTTC. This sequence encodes CASSPGPGAGSYEQYF.